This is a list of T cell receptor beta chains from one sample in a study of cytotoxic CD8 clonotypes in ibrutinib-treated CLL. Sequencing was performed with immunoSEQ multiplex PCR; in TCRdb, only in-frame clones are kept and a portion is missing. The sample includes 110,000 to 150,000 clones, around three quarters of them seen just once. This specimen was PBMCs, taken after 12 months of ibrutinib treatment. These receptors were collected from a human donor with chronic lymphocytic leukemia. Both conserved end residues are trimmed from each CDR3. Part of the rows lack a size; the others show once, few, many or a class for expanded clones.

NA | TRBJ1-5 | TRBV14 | ASSQDRLGRSGGKPGQPQH
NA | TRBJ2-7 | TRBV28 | ASSPLVGGFYEQY
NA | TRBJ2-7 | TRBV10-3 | AISESTTWTGRVLYEQY
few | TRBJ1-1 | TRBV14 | ASSQPGTPTEAF
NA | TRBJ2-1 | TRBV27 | ASSLGRRRAIGGYYNEQF
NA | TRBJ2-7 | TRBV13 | ASSPNGQGRYEQY
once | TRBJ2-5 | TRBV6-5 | ASIGGQGVRETQY
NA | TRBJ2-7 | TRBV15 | ATSRDPDRLSYEQY
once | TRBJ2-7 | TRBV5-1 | ASSLALKVLADEQY
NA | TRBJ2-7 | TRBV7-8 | ASSSGQDQY
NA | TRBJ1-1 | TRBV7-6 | ASSPQGAFTEAF
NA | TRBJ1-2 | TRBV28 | ASSLTGRLYGYT
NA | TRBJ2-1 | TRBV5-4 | ASSPGTSGTHEQF
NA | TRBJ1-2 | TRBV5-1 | ASSSDNRYGYT
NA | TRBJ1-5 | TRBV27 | ASSFEGLRNQPQH
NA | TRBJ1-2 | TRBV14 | ASSQDRDGYGYT
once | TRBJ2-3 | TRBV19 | ASSISGRATQY
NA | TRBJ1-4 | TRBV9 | ASSEARGEKLF
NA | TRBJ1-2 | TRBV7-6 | ASSPNVAGFYGYT
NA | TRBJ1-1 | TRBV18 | ASSREGIQEAF
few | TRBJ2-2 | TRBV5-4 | ASSLDRVGTGELF
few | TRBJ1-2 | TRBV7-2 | ASSHVGLPRLNYGYT
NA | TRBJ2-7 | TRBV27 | ASSFRDSPGYEQY
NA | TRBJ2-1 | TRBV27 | ASSSMRRSSYNEQF
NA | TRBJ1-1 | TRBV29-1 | SVVDRGDTEAF
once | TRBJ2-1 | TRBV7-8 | ASSGGPGYNEQF
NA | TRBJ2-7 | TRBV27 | ASSPQGVSYEQY
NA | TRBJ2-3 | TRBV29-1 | SVVLDTQY
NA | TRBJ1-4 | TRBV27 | ASSLSVGHLLF
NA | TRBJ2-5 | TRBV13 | ASSFRVTGGEETQY
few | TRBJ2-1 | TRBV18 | ASSTLSTNEQF
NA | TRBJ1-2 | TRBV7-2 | ASSLAGASLRGYT
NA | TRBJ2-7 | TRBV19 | ASTRGGSYEQY
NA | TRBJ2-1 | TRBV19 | AVIEGPYNEQF
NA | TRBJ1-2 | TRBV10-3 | AIAAGQRDGYT
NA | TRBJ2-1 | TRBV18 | ASSPTSGSLYNEQF
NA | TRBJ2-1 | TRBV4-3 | ASSPSYRDSYNEQF
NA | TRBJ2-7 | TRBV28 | ASSLDRRESLEQY
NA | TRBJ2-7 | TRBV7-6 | ASSLQAGGLSYEQY
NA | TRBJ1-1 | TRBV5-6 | ASSFTGLGNTEAF
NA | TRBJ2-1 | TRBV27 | ASSFQSPRYNEQF
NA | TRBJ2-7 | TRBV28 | ASLGGREAVSYEQY
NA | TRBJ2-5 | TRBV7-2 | ASRFLGLGETQY
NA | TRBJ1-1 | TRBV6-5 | ASSRSNTEAF
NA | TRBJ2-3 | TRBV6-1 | ASSDWEGAGRTDTQY
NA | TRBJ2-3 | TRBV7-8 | ASSLAFLEMPTDTQY
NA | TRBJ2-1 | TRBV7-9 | ASSLVRRASGYNEQF
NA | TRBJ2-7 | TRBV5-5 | ASSAGLAGGPAEQY
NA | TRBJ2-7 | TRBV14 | ASSQDPTSWYEQY
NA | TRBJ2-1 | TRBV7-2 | ASKSGLAVYNEQF
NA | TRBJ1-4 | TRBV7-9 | ASSVGDSEKLF
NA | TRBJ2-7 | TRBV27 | ASSLSLQGAEQY
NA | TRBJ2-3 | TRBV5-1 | ASSLGDRGTDTQY